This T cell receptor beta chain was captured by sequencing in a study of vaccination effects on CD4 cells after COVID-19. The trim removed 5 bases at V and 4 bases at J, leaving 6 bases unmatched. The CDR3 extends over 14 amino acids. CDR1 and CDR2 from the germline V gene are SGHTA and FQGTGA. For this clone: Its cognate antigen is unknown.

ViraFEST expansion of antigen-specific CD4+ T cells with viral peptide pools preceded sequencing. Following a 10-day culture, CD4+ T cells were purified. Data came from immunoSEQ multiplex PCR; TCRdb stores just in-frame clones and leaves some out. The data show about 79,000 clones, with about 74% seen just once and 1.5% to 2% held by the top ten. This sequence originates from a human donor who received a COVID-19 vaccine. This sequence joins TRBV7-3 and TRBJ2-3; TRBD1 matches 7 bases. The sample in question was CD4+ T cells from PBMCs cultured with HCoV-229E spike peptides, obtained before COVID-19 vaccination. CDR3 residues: CASSPDRVADTQYF. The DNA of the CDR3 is TGTGCCAGCAGCCCCGACAGGGTGGCAGATACGCAGTATTTT.